This TCR beta chain was recovered during a study of shared clonotypes between healthy human individuals. The data were produced by immunoSEQ multiplex PCR, yet TCRdb's version contains in-frame clones alone and is incomplete. The sample lists a few hundred thousand clones, roughly 80% occurring once. CDR1 and CDR2 (germline): SEHNR, FQNEAQ (reference sequence). CDR3 size: 15 residues. V dropped 2 bases and J dropped 0 bases, with 8 bases sitting between them. The sample comprised PBMCs. The receptor's source is a woman aged 40 to 50 in good health. Some clones in this sample may be carry-over from other donors' samples. The chain carries TRBV7-9 and TRBJ1-3; D gene unclear. The CDR3 loop reads CASSLWVHSGNTIYF. The DNA of the CDR3 is TGTGCCAGCAGCTTATGGGTCCACTCTGGAAACACCATATATTTT.